These 25 T cell receptor beta chains share one sample of origin, sequenced in a study of T cell responses to AZD1222 COVID-19 vaccine. Assay: immunoSEQ multiplex PCR; the TCRdb copy retains only in-frame clones and omits some. Found here are around 140,000 clones, 85% to 95% of them singletons; the top ten hold approximately 12%. Sequenced here: peripheral blood, sampled after recovery from COVID-19. The receptors come from an adult who had recovered from COVID-19.

This rearrangement joins TRBV28 to TRBJ2-7; D might be TRBD1 or TRBD2, each matching 5 bases. CDR1 MDHEN and CDR2 SYDVKM come from the germline V gene. The CDR3 consists of 13 residues. V was clipped by 8 bases and J by 9 bases, with 20 bases between them. This CDR3 is CASGYRAARGQYF. The CDR3 nucleotides read TGTGCCAGCGGGTACCGGGCCGCGAGGGGGCAGTACTTC.

As DNA, the CDR3 is TGCGCCAGCAGCCAAGATCGGGGCATCCCCCGATTGAACACTGAAGCTTTCTTT. Its protein product is CASSQDRGIPRLNTEAFF. V is TRBV4-1 and J is TRBJ1-1; TRBD1 might be the D (5 bases). This CDR3 has 18 amino acids. Trimming took 0 bases from V and 0 from J, leaving 17 bases between them. CDR1 is MGHRA, CDR2 YSYEKL, per germline.

The genes are TRBV6-5 and TRBJ2-7, with 10 bases fitting TRBD1. This CDR3 is built from 13 residues. Trimming removed 4 bases from V and 3 bases from J; junction bases left unmatched: 0. Germline V gene sequence: CDR1 MNHEY, CDR2 SVGAGI. The CDR3 protein is CASSWDRGYEQYF. The CDR3 nucleotides read TGTGCCAGCAGTTGGGACAGGGGCTACGAGCAGTACTTC.

The chain has TRBV5-6 and TRBJ1-1, with D maybe TRBD1 (5 bases). CDR1 is SGHDT and CDR2 is YYEEEE in the germline V gene. Trimming took off 0 bases at V and 5 bases at J, with 11 bases between the two ends. The CDR3 runs 14 residues. This chain's CDR3 is CASSLGPRGTEAFF. The CDR3 nucleotides are TGTGCCAGCAGCTTGGGGCCAAGGGGTACTGAAGCTTTCTTT.

This clone was found once. This chain connects TRBV18 to TRBJ2-7; possible D gene TRBD1, 6 bases. The germline V and J ends were trimmed by 4 bases and 3 bases, with 13 bases remaining between them. The CDR3 loop spans 14 amino acids. Germline V gene sequence: CDR1 KGHSH, CDR2 LQKENI. The CDR3 DNA reads as TGTGCCAGCTCACGGGACACGCCCGGCTACGAGCAGTACTTC. Amino acids: CASSRDTPGYEQYF.

This clone appeared once. V is TRBV7-9 and J is TRBJ1-1; 7 bases are a match to TRBD1. Germline values: CDR1 SEHNR, CDR2 FQNEAQ (reference sequence). After removal of 5 bases from V and 5 bases from J, the junction contained 8 bases not matched to a gene. This CDR3 has 14 amino acids. The CDR3 region is CASSLRQGGTEAFF. Here the CDR3 DNA reads TGTGCCAGCAGCCTTAGACAGGGAGGGACTGAAGCTTTCTTT. Looking up the rest from reference TRBV7-9 and TRBJ1-1 gives the full variable domain: DTGVSQNPRHKITKRGQNVTFRCDPISEHNRLYWYRQTLGQGPEFLTYFQNEAQLEKSRLLSDRFSAERPKGSFSTLEIQRTEQGDSAMYLCASSLRQGGTEAFFGQGTRLTVV.

V and J are TRBV29-1 and TRBJ2-7; TRBD2 matches 14 bases. Trimming cost V 1 base and J 5 bases; bases outside gene matches: 4. The CDR3 runs 15 residues. Germline CDR1 reads SQVTM; CDR2 reads ANQGSEA. The CDR3 is CSVEGTSGRLDEQYF. The CDR3 bases are TGCAGCGTTGAAGGGACTAGCGGGAGGTTGGACGAGCAGTACTTC.

The V and J genes are TRBV30 and TRBJ2-7; D gene ambiguous. The CDR3 sequence is 16 residues long. Deletions cut 3 bases from V and 3 bases from J, with 21 bases between. Looked up from germline, CDR1 is GTSNPN and CDR2 is SVGIG (reference sequence). CDR3 DNA sequence: TGTGCCTGGAGCCACTTCAGCCCTTCCCTGAACTACGAGCAGTACTTC. The encoded protein is CAWSHFSPSLNYEQYF.

V is TRBV2 and J is TRBJ2-7, with D uncertain. Germline V gene sequence: CDR1 SNHLY, CDR2 FYNNEI. CDR3 length: 14 residues. Trimming removed 2 bases from V and 2 bases from J, with 10 bases in between. The CDR3 nucleotides are TGTGCCAGCAGTGAAACGCTAGTCCCCTACGAGCAGTACTTC. It codes for CASSETLVPYEQYF.

The chain recombines TRBV6-1 with TRBJ1-1; D is unclear. Germline V lookup: CDR1 MNHNS, CDR2 SASEGT. The CDR3 sequence is 13 residues long. The V end was cut by 4 bases, the J end by 1 base, with 7 bases between. CDR3 protein: CASSGAKNTEAFF. CDR3 sequence (DNA): TGTGCCAGCAGTGGAGCAAAGAACACTGAAGCTTTCTTT.

The genes are TRBV18 and TRBJ1-6; D gene unclear. Germline V gives CDR1 KGHSH, CDR2 LQKENI. The CDR3 loop spans 13 amino acids. Deletions cut 5 bases from V and 8 bases from J, with 10 bases between. This CDR3 reads CASSRAVDSPLHF. In DNA, the CDR3 is TGTGCCAGCTCAAGGGCAGTCGATTCACCCCTCCACTTT.

The J gene is TRBJ2-1, the V gene TRBV19, with TRBD2 identical over 8 bases. With V trimmed by 0 bases and J by 6 bases, 7 bases remained unmatched. Germline CDR1 and CDR2: LNHDA and SQIVND (reference sequence). The CDR3 extends over 16 amino acids. CDR3 nucleotide sequence: TGTGCCAGTAGTATAGACGGGAGGGCCGAGGGCAATGAGCAGTTCTTC. Protein: CASSIDGRAEGNEQFF.

J is TRBJ2-1 and V is TRBV6-5; 10 bases are shared with TRBD2. This CDR3 has 14 amino acids. Germline V lookup: CDR1 MNHEY, CDR2 SVGAGI. J was trimmed by 4 bases and V by 4 bases; bases with no gene match: 1. The CDR3 sequence: CASSLLAGYNEQFF. The CDR3 DNA follows: TGTGCCAGCAGTTTACTAGCGGGGTACAATGAGCAGTTCTTC.

The V call is TRBV10-3, the J call TRBJ2-1; TRBD1 is a possible D gene (6 bases). CDR1 ENHRY and CDR2 SYGVKD come from the germline V gene. The CDR3 totals 13 residues. The V end lost 8 bases, the J end lost 5 bases, and 13 bases lay between the germline ends. The chain's CDR3 is CAILDGQHNEQFF. The CDR3 DNA reads TGTGCCATCCTGGACGGACAGCACAATGAGCAGTTCTTC.

The V and J genes are TRBV14 and TRBJ1-1; the match to TRBD1 covers 7 bases. This CDR3 comprises 14 residues. Germline CDR1 is SGHDN and CDR2 is FVKESK. The V gene end was trimmed by 1 base and the J gene end by 5 bases; junction bases not matched to a gene: 4. CDR3 coding DNA: TGTGCCAGCAGCCAAGGCAGGGGGAGTACTGAAGCTTTCTTT. It is translated as CASSQGRGSTEAFF.

This clone was recorded only once. This chain joins TRBV9 and TRBJ1-1; 8 bases fit TRBD1. V shed 4 bases and J 2 bases; nucleotides not matched to a gene: 7. The CDR3 is made up of 15 amino acids. Germline values: CDR1 SGDLS, CDR2 YYNGEE. DNA of the CDR3: TGTGCCAGCAGCCCCAGGGGGCAGGGAAACACTGAAGCTTTCTTT. It yields the protein CASSPRGQGNTEAFF.

The chain couples TRBV3-1 (or the pseudogene TRBV3-2) to TRBJ2-7, with unresolved D. Germline lookup yields CDR1 LGHDT and CDR2 YNNKEL (reference sequence). CDR3 size: 12 residues. The V end lost 3 bases, the J end lost 1 base, and 4 bases lay between the germline ends. CDR3 sequence: CASSQISYEQYF. The CDR3 DNA is TGTGCCAGCAGCCAGATTTCCTACGAGCAGTACTTC.

CDR3 nucleotides: TGTGCCAGCACTCCCTACAGGGGGACAGGGAATGAAAAACTGTTTTTT. Translation gives CASTPYRGTGNEKLFF. The chain is built from TRBV2 and TRBJ1-4; 9 bases map to TRBD1. The CDR3 consists of 16 residues. V lost 7 bases to trimming and J lost 5 bases; unmatched junction nucleotides: 11. Per germline, CDR1 SNHLY and CDR2 FYNNEI.

The count of this clone is one. The V call is TRBV21-1, the J call TRBJ1-4. TRBV21-1 is classified as a pseudogene. The CDR3 is made up of 10 amino acids. The CDR3 DNA reads as TGTGCCAGCGGGAATGAAAAACTGTTTTTT. Its translation is CASGNEKLFF.

V gene TRBV5-1 combines with J gene TRBJ2-1; 11 bases fit TRBD2. Trimming cost V 2 bases and J 7 bases; bases outside gene matches: 8. Germline CDR1 and CDR2: SGHRS and YFSETQ. This CDR3 contains 16 residues. CDR3 DNA: TGCGCCAGCAGCTTATCTAGCGGGAGGTATGGAAATGAGCAGTTCTTC. It translates to CASSLSSGRYGNEQFF.

This clone was recorded only once. This chain joins TRBV7-9 and TRBJ1-5; 8 positions agree with TRBD1. The J segment lost 6 bases and the V segment lost 4 bases, leaving 5 bases of the junction unmatched. The CDR3 is 14 amino acids. The germline CDR1 and CDR2 sequences are SEHNR and FQNEAQ (reference sequence). Written as DNA, the CDR3 is TGTGCCAGCAGCTCACAGGGGGGGCTTCAGCCCCAGCATTTT. It is translated as CASSSQGGLQPQHF.

The chain combines TRBV4-1 with TRBJ2-7; D unclear. V was pared by 2 bases and J by 4 bases, with 9 bases between. This CDR3 is 13 amino acids long. Germline lookup yields CDR1 MGHRA and CDR2 YSYEKL. CDR3 DNA sequence: TGCGCCAGCAGCCAATCTCAGAATTACGAGCAGTACTTC. It yields the protein CASSQSQNYEQYF.

The V call is TRBV7-3, the J call TRBJ1-6; 8 bases are shared with TRBD1. Unmatched junction bases numbered 7, after V lost 7 bases and J lost 8 bases. From germline, CDR1 is SGHTA and CDR2 FQGTGA. The CDR3 sequence is 14 residues long. The CDR3 region has the DNA TGTGCCAGCATGCCGACAGGGGCCGATTCACCCCTCCACTTT. As protein: CASMPTGADSPLHF.

This chain's CDR3 is CASNLQGALGEKLFF. The CDR3 region has the DNA TGTGCCAGCAATTTACAGGGGGCGCTTGGTGAAAAACTGTTTTTT. The chain recombines TRBV6-5 with TRBJ1-4; 9 nucleotides line up with TRBD1. This CDR3 is 15 amino acids long. The ends lost 7 bases at V and 7 bases at J; junction bases unmatched: 10. Germline V gene data show CDR1 as MNHEY and CDR2 as SVGAGI.

The V and J genes are TRBV7-3 and TRBJ2-1; 13 nucleotides match TRBD2. After removal of 5 bases from V and 4 bases from J, the junction contained 20 bases not matched to a gene. Germline assignment: CDR1 SGHTA and CDR2 FQGTGA. CDR3 length: 21 residues. CDR3 loop: CASSPKGLAGPGVDGYNEQFF. In DNA form, the CDR3 reads TGTGCCAGCAGCCCTAAGGGACTAGCGGGACCGGGGGTGGATGGGTACAATGAGCAGTTCTTC.